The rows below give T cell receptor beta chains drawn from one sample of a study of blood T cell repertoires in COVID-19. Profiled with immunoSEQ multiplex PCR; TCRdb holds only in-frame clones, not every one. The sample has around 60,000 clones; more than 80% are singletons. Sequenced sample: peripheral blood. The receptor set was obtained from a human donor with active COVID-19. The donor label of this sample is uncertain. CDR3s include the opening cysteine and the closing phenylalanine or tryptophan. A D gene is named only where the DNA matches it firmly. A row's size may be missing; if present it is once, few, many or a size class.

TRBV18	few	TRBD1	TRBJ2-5	TGTGCCAGCTCTCGGGACAGGGCTCAAGAGACCCAGTACTTC	CASSRDRAQETQYF
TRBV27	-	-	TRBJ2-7	TGTGCCAGCAGTTTATCGGAGACTCAGTCCTACGAGCAGTACTTC	CASSLSETQSYEQYF
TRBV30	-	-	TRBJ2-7	TGTGCCTGGACGGACAGACCCTACGAGCAGTACTTC	CAWTDRPYEQYF
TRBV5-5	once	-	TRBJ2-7	TGTGCCAGCAGCGGGCAGGGGGGAGTGGTTGAGCAGTACTTC	CASSGQGGVVEQYF
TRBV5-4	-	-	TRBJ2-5	TGTGCCAGCAGCTTGGCACTAGGAGGACAAGAGACCCAGTACTTC	CASSLALGGQETQYF
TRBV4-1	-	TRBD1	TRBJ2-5	TGCGCCAGCAGCTTGGGACAGACAGAAGAGACCCAGTACTTC	CASSLGQTEETQYF
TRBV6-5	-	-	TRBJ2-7	TGTGCCAGCAGCTCCTTTACAGTGAACTACGAGCAGTACTTC	CASSSFTVNYEQYF
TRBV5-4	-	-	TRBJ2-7	TGTGCCAGCAGCCCAACGGGATTTGGAGGCGAGCAGTACTTC	CASSPTGFGGEQYF
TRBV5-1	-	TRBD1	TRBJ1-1	TGCGCCAGCAGCTTGATACTAGGGACAGTGGCTTTCTTT	CASSLILGTVAFF
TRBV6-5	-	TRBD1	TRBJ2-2	TGTGCCAGCAAAAGGACAGGTCACACCGGGGAGCTGTTTTTT	CASKRTGHTGELFF
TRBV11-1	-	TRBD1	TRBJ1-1	TGTGCCAGCAGCTTGGCGACAGGGGGCGGAGCTTTCTTT	CASSLATGGGAFF
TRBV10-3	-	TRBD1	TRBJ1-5	TGTGCCATCAGTGATCAGGGGGCCGGCAATCAGCCCCAGCATTTT	CAISDQGAGNQPQHF
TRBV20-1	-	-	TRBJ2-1	TGCAGTGCTGGTGTGATGGGGGCGGTCAATGAGCAGTTCTTC	CSAGVMGAVNEQFF
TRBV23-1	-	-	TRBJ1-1	TGCGCCAGCAGTCAAGCACAGGGCTTGAACACTGAAGCTTTCTTT	CASSQAQGLNTEAFF
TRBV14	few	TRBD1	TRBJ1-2	TGTGCCAGCAGCCGGGACAGGGGAGAAACGGACTATGGCTACACCTTC	CASSRDRGETDYGYTF
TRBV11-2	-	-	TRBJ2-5	TGTGCCAGCAGCCAAGGGGCCAGGGAGACCCAGTACTTC	CASSQGARETQYF
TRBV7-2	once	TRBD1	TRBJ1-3	TGTGCCAGCAGCTTCTCCGGGACAGGTGCCTCTGGAAACACCATATATTTT	CASSFSGTGASGNTIYF
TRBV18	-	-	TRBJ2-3	TGTGCCAGCTCACGACAGTCAACGACCATCACAGATACGCAGTATTTT	CASSRQSTTITDTQYF
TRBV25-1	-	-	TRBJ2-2	TGTGCCAGCAGTGACATAGGACAGACGAAGAACACCGGGGAGCTGTTTTTT	CASSDIGQTKNTGELFF
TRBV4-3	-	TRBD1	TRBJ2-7	TGCGCCAGCAGCCAAGTATTTTTTGGGACAGGCTCCTACGAGCAGTACTTC	CASSQVFFGTGSYEQYF
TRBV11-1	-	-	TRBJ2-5	TGTGCCAGCAGCTTAGTCGGTGAGACCCAGTACTTC	CASSLVGETQYF
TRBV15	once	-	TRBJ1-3	TGTGCCACCAGCAGAGCTGGACAGAAGTTATTAGGAAACACCATATATTTT	CATSRAGQKLLGNTIYF
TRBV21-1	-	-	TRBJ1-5	TGTGCCAGCAGCTCCCGGACAGGGGGGAGCAATCAGCCCCAGCATTTT	CASSSRTGGSNQPQHF
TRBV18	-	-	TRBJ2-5	TGTGCCAGCTCACCCCTACCGGACAGAGGGGAGACCCAGTACTTC	CASSPLPDRGETQYF
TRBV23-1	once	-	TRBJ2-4	TGCGCCAGCAGTCATCAACACCGAGCCAAAAACATTCAGTACTTC	CASSHQHRAKNIQYF
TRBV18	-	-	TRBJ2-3	TGTGCCAGCTCACCACGCCAGGGTACCACAGATACGCAGTATTTT	CASSPRQGTTDTQYF
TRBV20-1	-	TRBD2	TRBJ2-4	TGCAGTGCTAGTCCGCGGGAGGGTTTCAGAAACATTCAGTACTTC	CSASPREGFRNIQYF
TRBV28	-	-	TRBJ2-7	TGTGCCAGCAGTTCGGCGGGACAGAACTCCTACGAGCAGTACTTC	CASSSAGQNSYEQYF